The present T cell receptor (beta chain) was sequenced within a study of T cell responses to AZD1222 COVID-19 vaccine. Study-wide results and caveats: Recipients of AZD1222 seropositive at baseline numbered only five or six. Reports say nearly half of spike-specific TCRs go after unmutated variant regions.

V was cut by 4 bases and J by 4 bases, with 8 bases left in between. Germline loops: CDR1 SGHVS, CDR2 FQNEAQ. CDR3 length: 13 amino acids. Concerning this clone: Its antigen is unknown.

The repertoire was sequenced with immunoSEQ multiplex PCR; TCRdb's copy has only in-frame clones and lacks some. The sample includes about 77,000 clones, 80% to 95% of them seen just once. The source material was peripheral blood, sampled 28 days after the second AZD1222 dose. J is TRBJ1-5 and V is TRBV7-8; D is unresolved. This TCR was recovered from an adult who received the AZD1222 COVID-19 vaccine. The CDR3 coding sequence is TGTGCCAGCAGCTCCCCGATGAATCAGCCCCAGCATTTT. Protein sequence: CASSSPMNQPQHF. Looking up the rest from reference TRBV7-8 and TRBJ1-5 gives the full variable domain: GAGVSQSPRYKVAKRGQDVALRCDPISGHVSLFWYQQALGQGPEFLTYFQNEAQLDKSGLPSDRFFAERPEGSVSTLKIQRTQQEDSAVYLCASSSPMNQPQHFGDGTRLSIL.